This T cell receptor beta chain was identified during a study of shared clonotypes between healthy human individuals. This clone was observed a single time. Antigen: not known. Study results and caveats: Sequencing depth was expected to affect clonotype sharing among donors.

Sequencing used immunoSEQ multiplex PCR; TCRdb keeps in-frame clones, though not all of them. The profile shows some 2,400,000 clones, 90% to 96% of them singletons. This CDR3 comprises 18 residues. CDR1 is SGHNT and CDR2 is YENEEA in the germline V gene. V was trimmed by 1 base and J by 0 bases, leaving 18 bases between them. The rearrangement joins TRBV11-3 to TRBJ1-1; D gene unclear. The material sequenced was naive CD4+ T cells sorted from blood. As to subset: CD45RA+ positively selected. The receptor comes from a man aged 18 to 35 in good health. CDR3 region: CASSLVLARTKMNTEAFF. For the CDR3, the DNA is TGTGCCAGCAGCTTAGTCTTGGCTCGAACTAAAATGAACACTGAAGCTTTCTTT. The complete variable domain, with remaining parts taken from reference TRBV11-3 and TRBJ1-1, reads EAGVVQSPRYKIIEKKQPVAFWCNPISGHNTLYWYLQNLGQGPELLIRYENEEAVDDSQLPKDRFSAERLKGVDSTLKIQPAELGDSAVYLCASSLVLARTKMNTEAFFGQGTRLTVV.